The clone carrying this TCR beta chain was observed once. Its antigen is undetermined. The sample originates from a study of shared clonotypes between healthy human individuals. Assay used: immunoSEQ multiplex PCR; TCRdb lists only in-frame clones, some missing. Among roughly 2 million clones listed, about 94% were seen once. Germline V lookup: CDR1 SGHVS, CDR2 FNYEAQ. This CDR3 is 16 amino acids long. Trimming cost V 5 bases and J 8 bases; bases outside gene matches: 9. The study, taken as a whole, reports: Estimated richness was generally greater in naive than memory subsets.

This chain connects TRBV7-6 to TRBJ1-6, with 10 bases that match TRBD1. This clonotype originated in a man aged 18 to 35 in good health. The sample comprised naive CD4+ T cells sorted from blood. The subset: CD45RA+ positively selected. The CDR3 region has the DNA TGTGCCAGCAGCGCCGGACAGGGGGTTTGGTATTCACCCCTCCACTTT. Translating gives CASSAGQGVWYSPLHF.